The rows below give T cell receptor beta chains drawn from one sample of a study of vaccination and CD4 T cells after COVID-19. Each CDR3 protein is one row after TCRdb ran MiXCR on the PCR reads. The table shows roughly 13,000 distinct CDR3 sequences, with roughly 70% occurring only once. For these TCRs, the target antigens are not known. Sequencing was done on a sample of CD4+ T cells from blood, cultured in vitro. These receptors were taken from a human donor who had recovered from COVID-19. CDR3s include the opening cysteine and the closing phenylalanine or tryptophan. D genes are given only for firm matches. Some rows have no size entry. The others give once, few or many, or a class for an expanded clone.

>medium-sized|.|TRBJ2-1|TRBV6-1
CASTPPAGPYNEQFF
TGTGCCAGCACCCCACCAGCTGGACCCTACAATGAGCAGTTCTTC
>few|TRBD1|TRBJ1-5|TRBV12-3/TRBV12-4
CASRPGQGGRYSNQPQHF
TGTGCCAGCAGACCGGGACAGGGGGGACGGTATAGCAATCAGCCCCAGCATTTT
>.|TRBD2|TRBJ2-2|TRBV20-1
CSARDRGGRAATGELFF
TGCAGTGCTAGAGATCGGGGTGGGAGGGCCGCCACCGGGGAGCTGTTTTTT
>.|TRBD1|TRBJ2-5|TRBV19
CASSMYRGMETQYF
TGTGCCAGTAGTATGTACAGGGGAATGGAGACCCAGTACTTC
>.|TRBD1|TRBJ1-1|TRBV28
CASNTQGARTEAFF
TGTGCCAGCAACACACAGGGGGCAAGGACTGAAGCTTTCTTT
>.|.|TRBJ2-7|TRBV11-3
CASSLSGGTEFYEQYF
TGTGCCAGCAGCTTATCGGGCGGGACGGAATTTTACGAGCAGTACTTC
>.|TRBD2|TRBJ2-1|TRBV6-1
CASSEGIAGVNEQFF
TGTGCCAGCAGTGAAGGGATAGCGGGAGTAAATGAGCAGTTCTTC
>.|TRBD1|TRBJ1-1|TRBV28
CASSLRTGGLNTEAFF
TGTGCCAGCAGTTTGAGGACAGGGGGCCTGAACACTGAAGCTTTCTTT
>.|.|TRBJ2-7|TRBV19
CASKAGDYEQYF
TGTGCCAGTAAGGCTGGAGACTACGAGCAGTACTTC
>.|.|TRBJ1-2|TRBV2
CASSRTAYGYTF
TGTGCCAGCAGCCGGACGGCCTATGGCTACACCTTC